Reported below is one T cell receptor (beta chain). Its recognized antigen is unknown. Base qualities are not recorded, but no much larger clone differs from it by a single base. Its CDR3 holds 14 amino acids, cysteine through phenylalanine. The entry retains the CDR3 DNA only, 42 bases that are in frame from base 1. Relative to germline, V is 6 bases shorter and J is 1 base shorter, with 11 bases between their ends. Per the germline V gene, SGHTA is the CDR1 and FQGTGA is the CDR2. Libraries were prepared through the immunoSEQ multiplex PCR assay. RNA was extracted from all samples and reverse transcribed into cDNA, which served as template for TCR sequencing. First-strand cDNA was synthesized using SuperScript III with a 2:1 mix of oligo-dT and random hexamers. A synthetic immune receptor repertoire was used to assess amplification bias, and residual bias was removed computationally. The study's own analysis went as follows. After raw reads were preprocessed to remove errors, the CDR3 was defined following IMGT conventions as running from the conserved cysteine to phenylalanine. To get clonality, Shannon entropy was normalized by log2 of the number of productive unique TCRs and the result was subtracted from 1. CD4 or CD8 identity of scalp clones was inferred by cross-referencing scalp TCRbeta sequences with sorted blood CD4 and CD8 repertoires. TCRdb mirrors the immuneACCESS table, restricted to in-frame sequences. Some clones are absent from its copies; in checked studies, under half trace to an unresolved V gene, and the reason for the others is unknown. V and J calls and clone size follow that table, whereas D and trimming were derived from the DNA. This sample comprises fewer than 150,000 clones, 35% to 40% of them detected only once. Approximately 2.8% of the sample lies in the top ten.

This sample stems from a study of CD8+ T cells in alopecia areata (dated by TCRdb to about 2018). Regarding the study in general: Treated patients were enrolled in an open-label pilot trial of oral tofacitinib, 5 to 10 mg twice daily, for moderate-to-severe alopecia areata. Tofacitinib was administered for 6 to 18 months, and 6 months of follow-up off drug were then conducted to assess delayed response and recurrence. To study T cell clonal expansion in alopecia areata, the researchers applied high-throughput TCRbeta sequencing to both the C3H/HeJ mouse model and human patients. On the human side, TCRbeta sequencing was run on scalp tissue and on sorted CD4+ and CD8+ peripheral blood T cells from healthy controls and from alopecia areata patients with either patchy or totalis/universalis disease. Patients on tofacitinib were biopsied at baseline and after 4 and 24 weeks of treatment, and several of the patients also had a later scalp biopsy. Clonality in the scalp was compared among normal scalp (n=4), patchy alopecia areata scalp (n=8), and alopecia totalis/universalis scalp (n=8). RNA was extracted with the PAXgene miRNA kit for fixed scalp, the miRNeasy kit for PBMCs, and the RNeasy kit for mouse skin. TCRbeta CDR3 regions were amplified by immunoSEQ multiplex PCR using 35 Vbeta forward and 13 Jbeta reverse primers.

Overall study results and their limits: Lesional scalp, especially in alopecia totalis/universalis, showed higher clonality and more expanded CD8+ clones than normal scalp, suggesting antigenic drive. TCR sequences shared between patients were less clear than in mice, possibly partly because of HLA diversity in the patient population. Unlike mouse skin, where gammadelta T cells dominate, normal human skin contains resident alphabeta T cells that get sequenced too, which complicates analysis of the scalp TCR repertoire.

From alopecia areata patients, peripheral blood was collected along with lesional scalp punch biopsies. PBMCs were separated by density centrifugation and stained for CD3, CD4 and CD8, after which CD4+ and CD8+ T cells were sorted on a FACSAria. The specimen was CD4+ T cells sorted from blood. This chain joins TRBV7-3 to TRBJ2-3; D gene: possibly TRBD1, on 7 matching bases. The receptor was isolated from a human donor with alopecia areata. The CDR3 has the sequence CASSRGTGTDTQYF. The DNA sequence is as follows: TGTGCCAGCAGTCGGGGGACAGGCACAGATACGCAGTATTTT.